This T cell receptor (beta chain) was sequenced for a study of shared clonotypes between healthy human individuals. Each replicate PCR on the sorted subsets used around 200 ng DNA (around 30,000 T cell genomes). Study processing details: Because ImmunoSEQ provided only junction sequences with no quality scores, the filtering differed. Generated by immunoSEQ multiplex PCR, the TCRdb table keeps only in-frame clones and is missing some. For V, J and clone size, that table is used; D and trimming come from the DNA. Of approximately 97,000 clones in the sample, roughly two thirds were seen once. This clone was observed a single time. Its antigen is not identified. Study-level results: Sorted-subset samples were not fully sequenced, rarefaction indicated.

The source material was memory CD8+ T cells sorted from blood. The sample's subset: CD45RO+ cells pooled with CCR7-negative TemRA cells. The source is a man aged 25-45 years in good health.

CDR3 in DNA: TGTGCCAGCAGCGGACAGGATCTGGTTGAAGCTTTCTTT. This translates into CASSGQDLVEAFF. This rearrangement joins TRBV11-2 to TRBJ1-1, with 7 bases matching TRBD1. This CDR3 is built from 13 residues. The V segment lost 5 bases and the J segment 7 bases; nucleotides outside the gene matches: 7. CDR1 and CDR2 (germline): SGHAT, FQNNGV.